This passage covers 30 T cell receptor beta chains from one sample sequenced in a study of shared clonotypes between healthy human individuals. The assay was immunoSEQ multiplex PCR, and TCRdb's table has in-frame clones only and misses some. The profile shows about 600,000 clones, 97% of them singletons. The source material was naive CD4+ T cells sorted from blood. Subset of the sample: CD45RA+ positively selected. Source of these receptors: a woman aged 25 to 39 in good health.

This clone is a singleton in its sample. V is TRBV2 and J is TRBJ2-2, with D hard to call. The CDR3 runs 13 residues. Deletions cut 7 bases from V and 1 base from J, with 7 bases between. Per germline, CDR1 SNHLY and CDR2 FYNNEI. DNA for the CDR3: TGTGCCAGCAAAACCCAGAACACCGGGGAGCTGTTTTTT. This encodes CASKTQNTGELFF.

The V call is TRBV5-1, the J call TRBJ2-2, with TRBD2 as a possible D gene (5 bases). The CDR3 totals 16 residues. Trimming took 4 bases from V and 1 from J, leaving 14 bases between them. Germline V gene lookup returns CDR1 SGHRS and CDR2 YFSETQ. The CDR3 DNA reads TGCGCCAGCAGCCTCCGGGCCCGGGGGAACACCGGGGAGCTGTTTTTT. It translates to CASSLRARGNTGELFF.

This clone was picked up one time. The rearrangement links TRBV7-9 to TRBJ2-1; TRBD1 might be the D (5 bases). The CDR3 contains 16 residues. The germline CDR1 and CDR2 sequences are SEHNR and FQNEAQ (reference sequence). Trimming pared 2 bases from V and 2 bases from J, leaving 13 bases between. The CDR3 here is CASSLFVGRAYNEQFF. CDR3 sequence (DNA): TGTGCCAGCAGCTTATTTGTGGGGCGAGCCTACAATGAGCAGTTCTTC.

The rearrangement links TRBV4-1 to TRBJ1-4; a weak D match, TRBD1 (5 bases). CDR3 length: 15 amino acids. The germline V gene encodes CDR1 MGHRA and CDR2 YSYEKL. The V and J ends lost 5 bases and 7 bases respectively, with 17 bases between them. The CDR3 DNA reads TGCGCCAGCAGCGGACTCGGACAATCGGGTGAAAAACTGTTTTTT. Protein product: CASSGLGQSGEKLFF.

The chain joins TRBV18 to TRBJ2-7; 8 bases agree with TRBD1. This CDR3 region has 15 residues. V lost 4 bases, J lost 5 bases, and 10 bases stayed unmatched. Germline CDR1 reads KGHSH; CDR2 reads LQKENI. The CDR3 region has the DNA TGTGCCAGCTCACATGTAGCCACAGGGGGAGACGAGCAGTACTTC. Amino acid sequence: CASSHVATGGDEQYF. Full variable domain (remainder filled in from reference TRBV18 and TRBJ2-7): NAGVMQNPRHLVRRRGQEARLRCSPMKGHSHVYWYRQLPEEGLKFMVYLQKENIIDESGMPKERFSAEFPKEGPSILRIQQVVRGDSAAYFCASSHVATGGDEQYFGPGTRLTVT.

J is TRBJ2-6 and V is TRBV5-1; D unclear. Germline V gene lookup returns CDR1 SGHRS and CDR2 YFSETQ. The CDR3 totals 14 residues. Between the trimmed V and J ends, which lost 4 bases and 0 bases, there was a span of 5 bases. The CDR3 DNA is TGCGCCAGCAGCGCCAGCTCTGGGGCCAACGTCCTGACTTTC. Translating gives CASSASSGANVLTF.

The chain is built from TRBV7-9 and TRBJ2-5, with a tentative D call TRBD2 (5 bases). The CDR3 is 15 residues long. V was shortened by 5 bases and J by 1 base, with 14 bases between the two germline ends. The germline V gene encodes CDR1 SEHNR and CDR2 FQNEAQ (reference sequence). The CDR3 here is CASSLPEGVQETQYF. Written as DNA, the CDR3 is TGTGCCAGCAGCCTCCCAGAGGGAGTCCAAGAGACCCAGTACTTC.

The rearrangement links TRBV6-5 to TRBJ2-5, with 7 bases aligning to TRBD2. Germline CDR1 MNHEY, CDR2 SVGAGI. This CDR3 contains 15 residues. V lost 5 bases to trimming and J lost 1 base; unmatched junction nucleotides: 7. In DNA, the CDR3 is TGTGCCAGCAGTCCATATGGGGAGGGCCAAGAGACCCAGTACTTC. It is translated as CASSPYGEGQETQYF.

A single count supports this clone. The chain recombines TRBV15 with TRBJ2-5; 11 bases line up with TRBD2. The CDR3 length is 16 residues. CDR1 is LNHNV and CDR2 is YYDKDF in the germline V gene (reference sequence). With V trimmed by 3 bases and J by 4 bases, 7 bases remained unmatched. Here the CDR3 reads CATSSAVAGGRETQYF. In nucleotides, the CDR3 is TGTGCCACCAGCAGTGCCGTAGCGGGAGGGCGAGAGACCCAGTACTTC.

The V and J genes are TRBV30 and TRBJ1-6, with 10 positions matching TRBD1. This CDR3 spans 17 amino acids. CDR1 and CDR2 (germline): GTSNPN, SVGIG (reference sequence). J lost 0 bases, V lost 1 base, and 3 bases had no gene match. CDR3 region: CAWSGTGGSSYNSPLHF. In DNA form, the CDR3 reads TGTGCCTGGAGTGGGACAGGGGGTAGCTCCTATAATTCACCCCTCCACTTT. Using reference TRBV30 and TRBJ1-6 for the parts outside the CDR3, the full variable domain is SQTIHQWPATLVQPVGSPLSLECTVEGTSNPNLYWYRQAAGRGLQLLFYSVGIGQISSEVPQNLSASRPQDRQFILSSKKLLLSDSGFYLCAWSGTGGSSYNSPLHFGNGTRLTVT.

This CDR3 reads CASSYRDDYGYTF. DNA for the CDR3: TGTGCCAGCTCATACAGGGATGACTATGGCTACACCTTC. The rearrangement links TRBV18 to TRBJ1-2; TRBD1 might be the D (6 bases). Germline V gene sequence: CDR1 KGHSH, CDR2 LQKENI. CDR3 length: 13 residues. The ends were cut back, 5 bases at V and 3 bases at J, with 10 bases in the middle.

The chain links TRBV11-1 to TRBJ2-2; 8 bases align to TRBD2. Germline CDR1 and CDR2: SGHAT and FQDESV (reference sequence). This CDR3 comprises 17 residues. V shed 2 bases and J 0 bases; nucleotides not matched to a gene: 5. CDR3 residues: CASSLFSGAANTGELFF. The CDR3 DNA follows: TGTGCCAGCAGCTTATTTAGCGGGGCGGCGAACACCGGGGAGCTGTTTTTT.

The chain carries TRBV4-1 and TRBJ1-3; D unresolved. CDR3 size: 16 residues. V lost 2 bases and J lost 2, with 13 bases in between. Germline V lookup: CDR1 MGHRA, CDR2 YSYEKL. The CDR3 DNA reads TGCGCCAGCAGCCAACGATCTCCCATACCTGGAAACACCATATATTTT. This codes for CASSQRSPIPGNTIYF.

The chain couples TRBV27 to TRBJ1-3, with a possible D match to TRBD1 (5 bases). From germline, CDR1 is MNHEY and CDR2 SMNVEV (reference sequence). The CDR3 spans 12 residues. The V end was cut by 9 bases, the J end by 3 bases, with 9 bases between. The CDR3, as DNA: TGTGCCAGTCGGGGCGTTGGAAACACCATATATTTT. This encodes CASRGVGNTIYF.

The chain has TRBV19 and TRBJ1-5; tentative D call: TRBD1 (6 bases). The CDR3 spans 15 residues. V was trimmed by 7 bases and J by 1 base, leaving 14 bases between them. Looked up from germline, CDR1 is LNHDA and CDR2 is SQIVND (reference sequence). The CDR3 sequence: CASMVVGGSNQPQHF. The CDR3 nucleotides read TGTGCCAGTATGGTGGTGGGGGGCAGCAATCAGCCCCAGCATTTT.

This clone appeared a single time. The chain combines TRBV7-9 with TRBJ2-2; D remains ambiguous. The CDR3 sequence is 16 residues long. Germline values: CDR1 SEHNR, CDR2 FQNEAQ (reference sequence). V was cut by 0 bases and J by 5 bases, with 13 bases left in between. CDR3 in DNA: TGTGCCAGCAGCTTAGCGGGTTCTAGAGGTACCGGGGAGCTGTTTTTT. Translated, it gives CASSLAGSRGTGELFF.

In nucleotides, the CDR3 is TGTGCCAGCACCCCGGGACAGGGTTTATATGGGGCCAACGTCCTGACTTTC. Translating gives CASTPGQGLYGANVLTF. This chain links TRBV7-8 with TRBJ2-6; 9 nucleotides agree with TRBD1. J gave up 3 bases and V 7 bases, and 10 bases lay outside the gene matches. Germline V gene lookup returns CDR1 SGHVS and CDR2 FQNEAQ. The CDR3 is 17 residues long.

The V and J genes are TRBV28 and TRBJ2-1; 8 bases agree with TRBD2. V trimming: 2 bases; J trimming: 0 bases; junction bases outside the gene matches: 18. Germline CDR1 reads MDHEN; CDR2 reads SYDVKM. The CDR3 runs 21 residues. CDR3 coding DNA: TGTGCCAGCAGTTTAAGCAGGGAGGGGACTAGTTGGGTTAGCTCCTACAATGAGCAGTTCTTC. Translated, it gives CASSLSREGTSWVSSYNEQFF.

CDR3 sequence reads: CASSSSQGTYEQYF. CDR3 sequence (DNA): TGTGCCAGCAGCAGTAGCCAAGGCACCTACGAGCAGTACTTC. The chain is built from TRBV5-4 and TRBJ2-7, with no clear D. Trimming left V 4 bases short and J 2 bases short, with 13 bases between. The germline V gene has CDR1 SGHNT and CDR2 YYREEE (reference sequence). The CDR3 has 14 amino acids.

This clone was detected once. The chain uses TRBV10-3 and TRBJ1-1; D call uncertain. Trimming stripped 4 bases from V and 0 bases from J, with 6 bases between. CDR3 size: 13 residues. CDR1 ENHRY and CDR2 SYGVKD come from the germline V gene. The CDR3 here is CAISVQLNTEAFF. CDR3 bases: TGTGCCATCAGTGTCCAGCTGAACACTGAAGCTTTCTTT.

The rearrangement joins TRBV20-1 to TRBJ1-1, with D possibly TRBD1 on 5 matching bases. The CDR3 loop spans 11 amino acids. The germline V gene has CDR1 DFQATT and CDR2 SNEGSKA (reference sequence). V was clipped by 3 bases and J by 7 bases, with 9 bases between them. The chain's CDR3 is CSASRGVEAFF. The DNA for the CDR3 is TGCAGTGCTAGCCGAGGGGTTGAAGCTTTCTTT.

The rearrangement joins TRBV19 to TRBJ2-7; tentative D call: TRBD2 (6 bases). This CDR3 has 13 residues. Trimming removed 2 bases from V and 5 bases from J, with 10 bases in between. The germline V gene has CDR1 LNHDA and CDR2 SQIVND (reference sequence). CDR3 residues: CASSIPGVNEQYF. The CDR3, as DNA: TGTGCCAGTAGTATACCGGGGGTCAACGAGCAGTACTTC.

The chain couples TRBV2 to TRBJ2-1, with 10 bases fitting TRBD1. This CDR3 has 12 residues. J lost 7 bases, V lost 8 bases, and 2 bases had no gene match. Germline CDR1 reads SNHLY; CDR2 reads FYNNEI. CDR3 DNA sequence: TGTGCCAGCCGGGACAGGGGTAATGAGCAGTTCTTC. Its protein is CASRDRGNEQFF.

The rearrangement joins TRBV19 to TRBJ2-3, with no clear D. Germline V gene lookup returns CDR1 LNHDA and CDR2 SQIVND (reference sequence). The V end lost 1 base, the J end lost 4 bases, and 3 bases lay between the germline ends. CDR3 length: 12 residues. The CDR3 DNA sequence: TGTGCCAGTAGTATAGTCCCAGATACGCAGTATTTT. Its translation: CASSIVPDTQYF.

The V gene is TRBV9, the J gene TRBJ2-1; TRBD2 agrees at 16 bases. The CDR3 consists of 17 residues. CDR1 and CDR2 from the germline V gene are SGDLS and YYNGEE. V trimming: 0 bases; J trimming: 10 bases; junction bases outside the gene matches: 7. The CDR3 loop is CASSVVPGLAGGNEQFF. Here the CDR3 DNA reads TGTGCCAGCAGCGTAGTTCCGGGACTAGCGGGAGGGAACGAGCAGTTCTTC.

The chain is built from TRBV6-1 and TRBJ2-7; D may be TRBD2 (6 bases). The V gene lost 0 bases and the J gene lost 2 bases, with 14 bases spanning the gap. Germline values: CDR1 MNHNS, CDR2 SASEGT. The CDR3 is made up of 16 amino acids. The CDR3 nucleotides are TGTGCCAGCAGTGAAGCCAAAGGGACGGGAGCCTACGAGCAGTACTTC. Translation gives CASSEAKGTGAYEQYF.

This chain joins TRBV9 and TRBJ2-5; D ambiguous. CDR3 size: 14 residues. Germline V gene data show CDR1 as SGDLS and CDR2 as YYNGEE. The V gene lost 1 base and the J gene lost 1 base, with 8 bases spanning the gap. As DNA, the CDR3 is TGTGCCAGCAGCGTACTTCCGACCCAAGAGACCCAGTACTTC. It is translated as CASSVLPTQETQYF. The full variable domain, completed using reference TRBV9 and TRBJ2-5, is DSGVTQTPKHLITATGQRVTLRCSPRSGDLSVYWYQQSLDQGLQFLIQYYNGEERAKGNILERFSAQQFPDLHSELNLSSLELGDSALYFCASSVLPTQETQYFGPGTRLLVL.

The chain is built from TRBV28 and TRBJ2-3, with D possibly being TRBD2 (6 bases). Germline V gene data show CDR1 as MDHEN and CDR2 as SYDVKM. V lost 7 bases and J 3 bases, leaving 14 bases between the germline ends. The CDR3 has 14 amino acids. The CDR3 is CASNPGGRTDTQYF. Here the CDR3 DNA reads TGTGCCAGCAACCCCGGGGGACGGACAGATACGCAGTATTTT. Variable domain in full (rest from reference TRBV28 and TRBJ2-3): DVKVTQSSRYLVKRTGEKVFLECVQDMDHENMFWYRQDPGLGLRLIYFSYDVKMKEKGDIPEGYSVSREKKERFSLILESASTNQTSMYLCASNPGGRTDTQYFGPGTRLTVL.

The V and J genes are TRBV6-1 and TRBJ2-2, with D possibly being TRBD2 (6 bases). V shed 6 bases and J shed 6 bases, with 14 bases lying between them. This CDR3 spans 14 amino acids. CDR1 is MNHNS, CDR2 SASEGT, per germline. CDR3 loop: CASRHNPGAGELFF. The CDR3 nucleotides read TGTGCCAGCAGACACAACCCGGGAGCCGGGGAGCTGTTTTTT.

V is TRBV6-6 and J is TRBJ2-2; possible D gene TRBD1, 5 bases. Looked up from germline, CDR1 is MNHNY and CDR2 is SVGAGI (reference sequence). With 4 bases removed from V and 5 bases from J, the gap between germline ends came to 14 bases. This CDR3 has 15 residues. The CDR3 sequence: CASSSSLTGTGELFF. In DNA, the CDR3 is TGTGCCAGCAGTTCCTCACTCACAGGAACCGGGGAGCTGTTTTTT.